This T cell receptor (beta chain) was sequenced in a study of T-cell memory formation after mild COVID-19. Study-wide results and caveats: Confirmation of SARS-CoV-2 specificity was lacking for second-wave clones peaking day 37. Whereas later expanders leaned CD4+, clones contracting day 15 to 85 showed a balanced CD4/CD8 makeup.

CDR3 length: 15 residues. Losses at the gene ends were 1 base for V and 5 bases for J; bases not matched to a gene: 6. To note about this clonotype: Its antigen is unknown.

TCRdb passed the 5' RACE reads through MiXCR, listing each CDR3 protein once. This sample has some 200,000 distinct CDR3 sequences, with about a fifth found just once. The TCR comes from an adult woman who had mild COVID-19 (a few samples of this study predate the infection). Cell type and time point are not known. The genes are TRBV12-3 or TRBV12-4 and TRBJ2-7, with TRBD1 identical over 9 bases. Source material: PBMCs or a T cell subset sorted from them (not recorded which). In nucleotides, the CDR3 is TGTGCCAGCAGTTTAGTTGGGACAGGGACCCACGAGCAGTACTTC. Protein sequence: CASSLVGTGTHEQYF.